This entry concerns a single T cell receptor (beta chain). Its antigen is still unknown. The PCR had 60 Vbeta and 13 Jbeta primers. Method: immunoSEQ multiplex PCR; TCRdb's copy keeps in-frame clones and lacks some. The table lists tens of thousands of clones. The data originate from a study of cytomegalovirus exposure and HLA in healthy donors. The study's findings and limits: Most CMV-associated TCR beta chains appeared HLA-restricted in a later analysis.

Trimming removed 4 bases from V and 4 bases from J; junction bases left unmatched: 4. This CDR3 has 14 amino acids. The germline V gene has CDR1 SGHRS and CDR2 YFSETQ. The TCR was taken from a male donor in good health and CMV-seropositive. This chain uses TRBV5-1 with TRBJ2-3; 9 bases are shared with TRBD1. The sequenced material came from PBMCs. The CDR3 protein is CASSGTGFSDTQYF. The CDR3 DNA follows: TGCGCCAGCAGCGGGACAGGGTTTTCAGATACGCAGTATTTT.